This T cell receptor (beta chain) was retrieved from a study of blood T cell repertoires in COVID-19. Per the study methods: Amplification of reference gene primers provided the estimated nucleated cell counts. The table came from immunoSEQ multiplex PCR; TCRdb's copy has only in-frame clones and leaves some out. That table is the source of V, J and clone size, and D and trimming were worked out from the DNA. This table has about 210,000 clones, around 90% appearing once. CDR3 length equals 13 residues. The V gene's germline CDR1 is MNHEY and CDR2 SVGAGI. The V gene lost 4 bases and the J gene lost 7 bases, with 10 bases spanning the gap.

The sequence was obtained from a man in his thirties or forties with acute or convalescent COVID-19. The J gene is TRBJ1-4, the V gene TRBV6-5, with D unclear. Sequencing was carried out using peripheral blood. DNA of the CDR3: TGTGCCAGCAGTTTGGTCGTGCGTGAAAAACTGTTTTTT. Translation gives CASSLVVREKLFF.